The TCR beta chain described here comes from a study of cytomegalovirus exposure and HLA in healthy donors. Study-level results: Presence/absence analysis assumed near-uniform sequencing depth across donors.

PCR amplification relied on 60 Vbeta primers (plus 13 Jbeta primers). Clones were sequenced by immunoSEQ multiplex PCR, and TCRdb holds only the in-frame ones, with some missing. This table has some 150,000 clones, approximately 60% appearing once. The germline CDR1 and CDR2 sequences are SQVTM and ANQGSEA. Trimming shortened V by 6 bases and J by 2 bases, and 10 bases separated the two germline ends. The CDR3 consists of 13 residues. In regard to this clone: Its antigen is unknown.

The sequencing sample was made of PBMCs. The gene calls are TRBV29-1 and TRBJ2-2, with TRBD1 as a possible D gene (6 bases). This TCR came from a woman aged 55-70 years in good health and CMV-seropositive. CDR3 region: CSVRTENTGELFF. The CDR3, as DNA: TGCAGCGTCCGGACAGAAAACACCGGGGAGCTGTTTTTT.